Listed below are T cell receptor beta chains from one sample, sequenced in a study of T-cell reconstitution after alpha-beta-depleted transplantation in children. TCRdb reprocessed the PCR reads via MiXCR and lists one record per CDR3 protein. The data contain about 980,000 distinct CDR3 sequences, about 29% of them seen just once; the ten biggest clones take up 25% to 35%. Material: PBMCs, mostly from graft donor cells, obtained 360 days after TCRalphabeta/CD19-depleted stem cell transplant. All receptors derive from a boy in the first two years of life who had a stem cell transplant for SCID, so the T cells may come from the graft donor. Both conserved end residues are trimmed from each CDR3. The order of the fields is V gene, CDR3 length, CDR3 protein.

v_call: TRBV18
cdr3_length: 15
cdr3_aa: ASSPASGTANTGELF

v_call: TRBV5-1
cdr3_length: 12
cdr3_aa: ASSKGTDKYEQY

v_call: TRBV2
cdr3_length: 11
cdr3_aa: ASSESGGREQY

v_call: TRBV20-1
cdr3_length: 12
cdr3_aa: SAELAETYNEQF

v_call: TRBV5-1
cdr3_length: 12
cdr3_aa: ASSLGPASGEQY

v_call: TRBV27
cdr3_length: 14
cdr3_aa: ASSPRDGYSNQPQH

v_call: TRBV11-2
cdr3_length: 12
cdr3_aa: ASSPRYAIDTQY

v_call: TRBV3-1
cdr3_length: 10
cdr3_aa: ATNTRGIPLH

v_call: TRBV9
cdr3_length: 11
cdr3_aa: ASSADGDQPQH

v_call: TRBV4-2
cdr3_length: 12
cdr3_aa: ASSQGGTELEAF

v_call: TRBV12-3/TRBV12-4
cdr3_length: 12
cdr3_aa: ASSLGTSAETQY

v_call: TRBV15
cdr3_length: 13
cdr3_aa: ATSHPTMWGYEQY

v_call: TRBV20-1
cdr3_length: 12
cdr3_aa: SAAAGQGTYEQY

v_call: TRBV5-1
cdr3_length: 17
cdr3_aa: ASSFGGESPSSSYNEQF

v_call: TRBV12-3/TRBV12-4
cdr3_length: 14
cdr3_aa: ASSFGQAKGNQPQH

v_call: TRBV6-2/TRBV6-3
cdr3_length: 12
cdr3_aa: ASEDIYLTGELF

v_call: TRBV7-8
cdr3_length: 13
cdr3_aa: ASSLRTGITYEQY

v_call: TRBV2
cdr3_length: 11
cdr3_aa: AGRTGPGNEQF

v_call: TRBV28
cdr3_length: 7
cdr3_aa: ASSFGRL

v_call: TRBV27
cdr3_length: 12
cdr3_aa: ASSLRASSYEQY

v_call: TRBV20-1
cdr3_length: 12
cdr3_aa: SARDLAGAGELF

v_call: TRBV5-1
cdr3_length: 15
cdr3_aa: ASSIFLGGAAYNEQF

v_call: TRBV3-1
cdr3_length: 13
cdr3_aa: ASSQRTGATDTQY

v_call: TRBV10-1
cdr3_length: 10
cdr3_aa: AYRGLWYEQY

v_call: TRBV7-2
cdr3_length: 12
cdr3_aa: ASSPRRVSNEQF

v_call: TRBV10-3
cdr3_length: 15
cdr3_aa: AISDPGRGGGTDTQY

v_call: TRBV29-1
cdr3_length: 10
cdr3_aa: SVDRGQDTQY

v_call: TRBV5-1
cdr3_length: 13
cdr3_aa: ASSWAPGPQETQY

v_call: TRBV21-1
cdr3_length: 14
cdr3_aa: ASSIDRREYQETQY

v_call: TRBV5-1
cdr3_length: 13
cdr3_aa: ASSSPDRVSYEQY

v_call: TRBV5-1
cdr3_length: 16
cdr3_aa: ASSKVFPTLGGNTEAF

v_call: TRBV6-1
cdr3_length: 11
cdr3_aa: ASSAWGGTEAF

v_call: TRBV24-1
cdr3_length: 12
cdr3_aa: ATSAGMGTDTQY

v_call: TRBV2
cdr3_length: 10
cdr3_aa: ASSEINYGYT

v_call: TRBV20-1
cdr3_length: 11
cdr3_aa: SAKRTGNYEQY

v_call: TRBV7-8
cdr3_length: 12
cdr3_aa: AGSTRDYQETQY

v_call: TRBV30
cdr3_length: 13
cdr3_aa: AWIGLSSLGTEAF

v_call: TRBV28
cdr3_length: 12
cdr3_aa: ASSHGLGTYEQY

v_call: TRBV12-3/TRBV12-4
cdr3_length: 14
cdr3_aa: ASSSRPRVMNTEAF

v_call: TRBV15
cdr3_length: 12
cdr3_aa: ATSRGGAPYGYT

v_call: TRBV9
cdr3_length: 13
cdr3_aa: ASTPEGGAYNEQF

v_call: TRBV20-1
cdr3_length: 14
cdr3_aa: SARERQGARLDEQF

v_call: TRBV12-3/TRBV12-4
cdr3_length: 14
cdr3_aa: ASSLTSGRSSGELF

v_call: TRBV7-6
cdr3_length: 15
cdr3_aa: ASSSPLASSNTGELF

v_call: TRBV9
cdr3_length: 12
cdr3_aa: ASSVAPREDTQY

v_call: TRBV20-1
cdr3_length: 13
cdr3_aa: SAREERGLPYEQY

v_call: TRBV4-3
cdr3_length: 13
cdr3_aa: ASSQTGTGGTGAF